This TCR beta chain was recovered during a study of beta chain features in type 1 diabetes (dated by TCRdb to 2016 to 2019). Notes on the research overall: No differences in mean age, gender distribution, total cell number or subset yield were found between patients and healthy donors. A total of over 90,000,000 sorted cells were examined across all samples, and a strong correlation was observed between cell number per subset and RNA yield. In the study, TCRB repertoires of sorted circulating CD4+ T cell subsets from recently diagnosed type 1 diabetes patients were compared with those of matched healthy donors. Whereas all 28 donors provided naive and central memory subsets, regulatory and stem cell-like memory subsets were isolated from just 8 patients and roughly eight healthy donors. What the authors observed across the whole study: Sequencing cDNA rather than genomic DNA could over-represent highly expressing activated cells, although activation and CD3 levels did not differ between groups. The naive, central memory and regulatory TCRB repertoires appeared to resemble one another more closely among patients than among healthy donors. Only small numbers of individuals were included in the HLA sub-analyses, which left unresolved whether HLA type had any influence on TCRB rearrangement. Patients with type 1 diabetes made fewer insertions and deleted more nucleotides at VDJ recombination sites, implying thymic rearrangement abnormalities. A moderate but significant shortening of TCRB CDR3 length was observed in type 1 diabetes patients in all four CD4+ subsets. PCR may preferentially amplify shorter templates, but because patient and control samples were amplified and corrected together, any resulting skew would affect both groups equally.

The entire isolated RNA was reverse transcribed using the High Capacity cDNA Reverse Transcription Kit, and thus expressed TCRB transcripts were sequenced. Deep immunoSEQ sequencing was performed on naive, central memory and regulatory T cell samples, with an average of about 3.57 million total reads per sample. After sorted cells were lysed in RLT buffer, RNA was extracted with DNase-treated RNeasy Micro or Mini kits, with the choice depending on cell number. Each cell subset was processed separately to prevent cross-contamination, with patient and healthy donor samples processed together. The immunoSEQ multiplex PCR was used to amplify TCRB sequences from cDNA, yielding 87-bp fragments that span the CDR3 region. Sequencing of the amplicons was performed on the Illumina HiSeq platform. From the authors' description of their analysis: Synthetic template baselines were used to correct PCR bias computationally, reads within Hamming distance 2 were collapsed, and singletons that could not be merged were discarded. Reads were aligned to IMGT to assign V, D and J genes, CDR3 length, and insertions or deletions at six rearrangement sites. Within each subset, clonotype counts were normalized to sorted cell number, after which true diversity and Gini coefficients were computed with the tcR R package. The overlap coefficient, calculated on TCRB nucleotide sequences, was used to quantify repertoire sharing. Out-of-frame TCRB sequences from naive cells were analyzed as a proxy for the pre-selection repertoire. What TCRdb holds here is the immuneACCESS table cut down to in-frame rearrangements. Part of the clones is not present; checked against another copy, under half of the missing clones reflect an unresolved V gene, and the others are unexplained. The V and J calls and clone size are taken from that table; D and trimming were inferred from the DNA. This sample comprises a few hundred thousand clones, around 16% of them detected only once. Approximately 0.086% of the sample comes from the top ten.

With respect to this clone: It lacks a known antigen. One base away there is no much larger clone; base qualities are not given.

A single peripheral blood draw of about 120 mL on average was collected from each donor into heparinised tubes. A BD FACSAria II was used to sort naive, central memory, regulatory and stem cell-like memory CD4+ T cells with a panel that included CD45RO, CCR7, CD25, CD127, CD95 and CD27. Every sorted population had a purity above 98%. PBMCs were separated immediately by Lymphoprep density gradient centrifugation and were stained directly, without being cultured. Samples were stained and sorted in pairs, with one healthy donor and one patient per experiment, so that batch effects were minimized. In the germline V gene, CDR1 corresponds to SGHTA and CDR2 to FQGNSA. V is cut by 1 base and J by 5 bases, and the space between the germline ends is 7 bases. The CDR3, cysteine through phenylalanine, is 13 amino acids long. The retained sequence is limited to the CDR3, 39 bases, with the frame set at the first base.

The chain joins TRBV7-2 to TRBJ2-3, with an unclear D gene assignment. The sample was naive CD4+ T cells from blood. What the cell subset or site label conveys for this sample: true naive CD4+ T cells. This clonotype originated in a man aged 25-40 years with type 1 diabetes. This receptor has the CDR3 CASSLEGRDTQYF. The DNA sequence follows: TGTGCCAGCAGCTTAGAGGGCAGAGATACGCAGTATTTT.